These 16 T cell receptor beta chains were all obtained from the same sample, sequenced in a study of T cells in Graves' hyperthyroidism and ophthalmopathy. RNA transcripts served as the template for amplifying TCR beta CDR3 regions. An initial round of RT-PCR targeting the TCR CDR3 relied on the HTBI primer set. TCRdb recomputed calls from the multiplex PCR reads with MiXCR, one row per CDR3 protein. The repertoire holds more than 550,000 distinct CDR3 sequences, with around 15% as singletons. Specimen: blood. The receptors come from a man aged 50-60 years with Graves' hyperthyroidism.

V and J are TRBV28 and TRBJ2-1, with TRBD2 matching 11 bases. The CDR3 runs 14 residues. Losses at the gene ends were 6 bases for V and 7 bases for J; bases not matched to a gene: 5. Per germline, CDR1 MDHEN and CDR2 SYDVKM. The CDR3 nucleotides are TGTGCCAGCAGCACTAGCGGGAGTTGGAATGAGCAGTTCTTC. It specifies CASSTSGSWNEQFF.

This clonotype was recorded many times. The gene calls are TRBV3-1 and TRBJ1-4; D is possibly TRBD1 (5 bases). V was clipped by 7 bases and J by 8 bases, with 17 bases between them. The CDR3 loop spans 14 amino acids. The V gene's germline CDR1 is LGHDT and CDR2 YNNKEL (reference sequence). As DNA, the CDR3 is TGTGCCAGCACCCCAAGGACGGGGACGGAAAAACTGTTTTTT. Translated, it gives CASTPRTGTEKLFF.

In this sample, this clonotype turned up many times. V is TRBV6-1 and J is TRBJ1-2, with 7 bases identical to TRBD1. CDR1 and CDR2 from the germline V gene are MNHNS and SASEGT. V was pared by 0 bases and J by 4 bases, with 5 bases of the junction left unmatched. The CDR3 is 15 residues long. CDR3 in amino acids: CASSEAITGVYGYTF. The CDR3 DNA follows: TGTGCCAGCAGTGAAGCGATTACAGGGGTCTATGGCTACACCTTC.

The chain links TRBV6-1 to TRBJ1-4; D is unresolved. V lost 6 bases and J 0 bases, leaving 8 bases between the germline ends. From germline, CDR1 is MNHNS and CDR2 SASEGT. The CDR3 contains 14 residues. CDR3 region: CASRVTSTNEKLFF. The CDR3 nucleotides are TGTGCCAGCAGGGTCACCTCAACTAATGAAAAACTGTTTTTT.

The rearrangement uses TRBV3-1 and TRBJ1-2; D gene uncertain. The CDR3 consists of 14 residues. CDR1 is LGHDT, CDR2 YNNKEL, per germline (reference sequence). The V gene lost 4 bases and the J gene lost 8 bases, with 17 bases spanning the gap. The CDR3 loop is CASSPQMGSGGYTF. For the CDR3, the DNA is TGTGCCAGCAGCCCGCAAATGGGCTCGGGAGGCTACACCTTC. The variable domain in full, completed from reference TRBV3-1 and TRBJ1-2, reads DTAVSQTPKYLVTQMGNDKSIKCEQNLGHDTMYWYKQDSKKFLKIMFSYNNKELIINETVPNRFSPKSPDKAHLNLHINSLELGDSAVYFCASSPQMGSGGYTFGSGTRLTVV.

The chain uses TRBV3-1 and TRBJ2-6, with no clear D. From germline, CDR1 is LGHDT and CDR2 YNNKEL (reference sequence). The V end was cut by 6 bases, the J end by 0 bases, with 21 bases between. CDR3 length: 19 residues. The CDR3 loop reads CASRQTFQVTASGANVLTF. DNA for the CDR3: TGTGCCAGCAGACAAACCTTTCAGGTCACCGCCTCTGGGGCCAACGTCCTGACTTTC.

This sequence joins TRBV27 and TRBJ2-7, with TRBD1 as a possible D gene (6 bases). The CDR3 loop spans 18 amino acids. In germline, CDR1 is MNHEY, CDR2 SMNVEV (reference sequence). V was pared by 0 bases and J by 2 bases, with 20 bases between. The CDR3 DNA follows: TGTGCCAGCAGTTTATCGGGCAGGGGCGGAGTATCGGCCTACGAGCAGTACTTC. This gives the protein CASSLSGRGGVSAYEQYF.

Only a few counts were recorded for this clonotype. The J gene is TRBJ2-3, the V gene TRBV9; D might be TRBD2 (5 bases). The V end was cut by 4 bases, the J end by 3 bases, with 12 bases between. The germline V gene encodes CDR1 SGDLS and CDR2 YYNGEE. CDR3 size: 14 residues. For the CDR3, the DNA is TGTGCCAGCAGCACACTTCGGGAAACAGATACGCAGTATTTT. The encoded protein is CASSTLRETDTQYF.

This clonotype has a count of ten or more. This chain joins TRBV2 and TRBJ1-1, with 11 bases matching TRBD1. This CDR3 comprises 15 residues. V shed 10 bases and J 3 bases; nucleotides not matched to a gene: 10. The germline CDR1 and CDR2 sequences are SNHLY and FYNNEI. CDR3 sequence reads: CATTRTGGGDTEAFF. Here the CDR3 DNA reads TGTGCCACCACGAGGACAGGGGGCGGTGACACTGAAGCTTTCTTT.

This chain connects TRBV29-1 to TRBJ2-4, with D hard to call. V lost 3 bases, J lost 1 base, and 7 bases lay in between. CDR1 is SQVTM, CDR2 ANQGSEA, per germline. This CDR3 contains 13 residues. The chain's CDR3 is CSVETDAKNIQYF. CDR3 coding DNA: TGCAGCGTTGAGACGGACGCCAAAAACATTCAGTACTTC. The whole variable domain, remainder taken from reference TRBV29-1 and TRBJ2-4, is SAVISQKPSRDICQRGTSLTIQCQVDSQVTMMFWYRQQPGQSLTLIATANQGSEATYESGFVIDKFPISRPNLTFSTLTVSNMSPEDSSIYLCSVETDAKNIQYFGAGTRLSVL.

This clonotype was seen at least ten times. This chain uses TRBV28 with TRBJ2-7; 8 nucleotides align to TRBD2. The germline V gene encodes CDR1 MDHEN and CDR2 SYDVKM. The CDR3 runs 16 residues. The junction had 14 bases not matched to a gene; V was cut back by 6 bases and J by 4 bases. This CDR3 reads CASRMRSAGGGYEQYF. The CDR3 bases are TGTGCCAGCAGGATGAGGAGCGCGGGAGGTGGTTACGAGCAGTACTTC.

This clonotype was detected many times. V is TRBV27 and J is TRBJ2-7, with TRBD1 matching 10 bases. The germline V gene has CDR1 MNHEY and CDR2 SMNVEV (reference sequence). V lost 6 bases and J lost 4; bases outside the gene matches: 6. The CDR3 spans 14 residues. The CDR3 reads CASRTTGGGYEQYF. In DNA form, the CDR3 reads TGTGCCAGCAGGACGACAGGGGGCGGGTACGAGCAGTACTTC.

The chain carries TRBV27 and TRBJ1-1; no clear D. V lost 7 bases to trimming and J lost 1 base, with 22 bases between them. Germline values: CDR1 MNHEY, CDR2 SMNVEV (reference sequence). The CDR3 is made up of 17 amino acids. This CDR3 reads CASNEILPVARNTEAFF. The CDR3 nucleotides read TGTGCCAGCAACGAAATCCTCCCGGTGGCGCGGAACACTGAAGCTTTCTTT.

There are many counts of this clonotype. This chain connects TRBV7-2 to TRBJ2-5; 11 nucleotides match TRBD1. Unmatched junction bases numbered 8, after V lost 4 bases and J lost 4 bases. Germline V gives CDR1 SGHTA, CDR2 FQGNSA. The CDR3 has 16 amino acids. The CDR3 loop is CASSWGTGGGRETQYF. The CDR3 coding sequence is TGTGCCAGCAGCTGGGGGACAGGGGGAGGTCGAGAGACCCAGTACTTC.

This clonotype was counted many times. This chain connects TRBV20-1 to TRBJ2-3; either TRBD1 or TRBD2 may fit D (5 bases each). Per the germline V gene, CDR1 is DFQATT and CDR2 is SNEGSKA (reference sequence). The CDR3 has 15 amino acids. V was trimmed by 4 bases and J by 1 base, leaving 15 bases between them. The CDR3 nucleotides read TGCAGTGCTACATCACCGGGACGGGGCACAGATACGCAGTATTTT. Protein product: CSATSPGRGTDTQYF.

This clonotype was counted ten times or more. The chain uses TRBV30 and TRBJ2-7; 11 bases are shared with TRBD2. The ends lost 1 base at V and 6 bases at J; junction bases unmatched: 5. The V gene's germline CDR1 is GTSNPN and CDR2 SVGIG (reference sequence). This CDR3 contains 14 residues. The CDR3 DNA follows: TGTGCCTGGAGTGCCGGGACTAGCGGATCCGAGCAGTACTTC. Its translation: CAWSAGTSGSEQYF.